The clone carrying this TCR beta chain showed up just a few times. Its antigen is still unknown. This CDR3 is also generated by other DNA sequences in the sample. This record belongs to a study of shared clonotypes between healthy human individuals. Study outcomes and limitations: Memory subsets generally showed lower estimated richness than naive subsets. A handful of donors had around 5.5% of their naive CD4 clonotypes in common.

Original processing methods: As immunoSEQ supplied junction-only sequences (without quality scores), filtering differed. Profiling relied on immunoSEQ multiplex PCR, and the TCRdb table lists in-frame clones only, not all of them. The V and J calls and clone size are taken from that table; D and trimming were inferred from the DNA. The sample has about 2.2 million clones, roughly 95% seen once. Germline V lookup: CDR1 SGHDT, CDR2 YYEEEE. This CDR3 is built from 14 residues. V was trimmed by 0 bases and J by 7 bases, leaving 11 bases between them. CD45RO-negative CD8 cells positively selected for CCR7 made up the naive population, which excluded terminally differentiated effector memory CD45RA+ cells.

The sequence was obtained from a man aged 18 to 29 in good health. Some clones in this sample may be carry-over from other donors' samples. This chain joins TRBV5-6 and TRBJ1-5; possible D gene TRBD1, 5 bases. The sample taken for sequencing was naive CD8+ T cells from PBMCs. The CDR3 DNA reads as TGTGCCAGCAGCTTGGGCGGGGGTGGACAGCCCCAGCATTTT. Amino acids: CASSLGGGGQPQHF.